Below are 11 T cell receptor beta chains sequenced from a single sample in a study of T-cell reconstitution after alpha-beta-depleted transplantation in children. Preparing the TCRbeta library involved the use of unique molecular identifiers. TCRdb re-derived calls from the PCR reads in MiXCR, one entry per CDR3 protein. The sample shows about 610,000 distinct CDR3 sequences, 10% of them seen only once. The sample consisted of PBMCs from the stem cell graft donor, taken from the stem cell graft. Source of these receptors: a human donor who donated a stem cell graft to a child with acute myeloid leukemia.

This clonotype has more than one count but fewer than ten. This chain connects TRBV10-3 to TRBJ1-2, with 8 positions matching TRBD1. The germline V gene encodes CDR1 ENHRY and CDR2 SYGVKD. This CDR3 comprises 13 residues. V lost 6 bases, J lost 4 bases, and 4 bases stayed unmatched. CDR3: CAIRDRESYGYTF. For the CDR3, the DNA is TGTGCCATCAGGGACAGGGAAAGCTATGGCTACACCTTC.

This clonotype was found a few times. The rearrangement joins TRBV5-1 to TRBJ2-7, with unresolved D. The V gene's germline CDR1 is SGHRS and CDR2 YFSETQ. The CDR3 is 13 residues long. Trimming took 0 bases from V and 2 from J, leaving 6 bases between them. Here the CDR3 DNA reads TGCGCCAGCAGCTTGGTTGAAGCCTACGAGCAGTACTTC. Translating it yields CASSLVEAYEQYF.

This clonotype was seen at least ten times. V gene TRBV27 combines with J gene TRBJ2-7, with 8 bases identical to TRBD1. Germline V CDR1 and CDR2: MNHEY, SMNVEV (reference sequence). There are 16 residues in the CDR3. Germline trimming cut 5 bases from V and 1 base from J; bases unmatched to any gene: 10. The CDR3 is CASSPQGGQVSYEQYF. The CDR3 DNA reads as TGTGCCAGCAGTCCCCAGGGGGGACAGGTGTCCTACGAGCAGTACTTC.

The sample holds many counts of this clonotype. This sequence joins TRBV2 and TRBJ2-7; D is uncertain. The V and J ends lost 7 bases and 0 bases respectively, with 7 bases between them. In germline, CDR1 is SNHLY, CDR2 FYNNEI. The CDR3 has 12 amino acids. CDR3 sequence: CASTAGSYEQYF. Here the CDR3 DNA reads TGTGCCAGCACGGCAGGCTCCTACGAGCAGTACTTC.

In its sample, this clonotype was seen many times. The gene calls are TRBV7-2 and TRBJ2-7, with D possibly matching TRBD1 (6 bases). V lost 1 base to trimming and J lost 5 bases, with 9 bases between them. The CDR3 totals 13 residues. CDR1 is SGHTA and CDR2 is FQGNSA in the germline V gene. The CDR3 here is CASSLEQGHEQYF. CDR3 DNA: TGTGCCAGCAGCTTAGAACAGGGCCACGAGCAGTACTTC.

A few counts support this clonotype. This chain connects TRBV4-1 to TRBJ2-4; D remains ambiguous. The germline V and J ends were trimmed by 2 bases and 0 bases, with 8 bases remaining between them. Germline V gives CDR1 MGHRA, CDR2 YSYEKL. The CDR3 is made up of 15 amino acids. The CDR3 DNA reads as TGCGCCAGCAGCCAATTGTATCTAGCCAAAAACATTCAGTACTTC. Translating gives CASSQLYLAKNIQYF.

This clonotype occurred many times. V is TRBV20-1 and J is TRBJ2-4, with 11 bases matching TRBD1. The CDR3 is made up of 14 amino acids. Germline V gene sequence: CDR1 DFQATT, CDR2 SNEGSKA (reference sequence). J gave up 7 bases and V 3 bases, and 5 bases lay outside the gene matches. The CDR3 coding sequence is TGCAGTGCTAGTTCGGGGACAGGGGGGAACATTCAGTACTTC. Its protein product is CSASSGTGGNIQYF.

This clonotype occurred many times. The V gene is TRBV27, the J gene TRBJ2-5, with D hard to call. This CDR3 contains 13 residues. Per the germline V gene, CDR1 is MNHEY and CDR2 is SMNVEV (reference sequence). V was clipped by 0 bases and J by 2 bases, with 4 bases between them. Here the CDR3 reads CASSLSKQETQYF. CDR3 bases: TGTGCCAGCAGTTTATCAAAGCAAGAGACCCAGTACTTC.

A few counts support this clonotype. Germline is not matched at one junction end, which may reflect a read error. This chain links TRBV7-2 with TRBJ2-3; weak D call: TRBD2 (6 bases). The CDR3 spans 12 residues. Germline V gene data show CDR1 as SGHTA and CDR2 as FQGNSA. The CDR3 reads CASSLGGRSVGF. CDR3 DNA sequence: TGTGCCAGCAGCTTGGGTGGGAGGTCGGTAGGTTTT.

As DNA, the CDR3 is TGCGCCAGCAGCCCAAGACCTCAGGACGAGACCAATGAGCAGTTCTTC. Its translation is CASSPRPQDETNEQFF. The V call is TRBV5-1, the J call TRBJ2-1; no clear D gene. V lost 4 bases and J lost 6, with 20 bases in between. This CDR3 is 16 amino acids long. From germline, CDR1 is SGHRS and CDR2 YFSETQ.

This clonotype was seen ten or more times. V and J are TRBV29-1 and TRBJ1-5, with 7 bases identical to TRBD1. CDR3 length: 13 amino acids. Trimming cost V 5 bases and J 3 bases; bases outside gene matches: 4. Germline CDR1 SQVTM, CDR2 ANQGSEA. The CDR3 DNA reads TGCAGCGTTCAAGGGACAGACAATCAGCCCCAGCATTTT. Amino acids: CSVQGTDNQPQHF. The full variable domain, in which reference TRBV29-1 and TRBJ1-5 provide the parts outside the CDR3, is SAVISQKPSRDICQRGTSLTIQCQVDSQVTMMFWYRQQPGQSLTLIATANQGSEATYESGFVIDKFPISRPNLTFSTLTVSNMSPEDSSIYLCSVQGTDNQPQHFGDGTRLSIL.